The 28 T cell receptor beta chains in this list originate from one sample, sequenced in a study of beta chain features in type 1 diabetes. As every portion of the isolated RNA was reverse transcribed, the sequencing read expressed TCRB transcripts. Profiling relied on immunoSEQ multiplex PCR, and the TCRdb table lists in-frame clones only, not all of them. The sample contains about 150,000 clones, approximately 9.1% of which appear only once. Material: central memory CD4+ T cells from blood. These receptors came from a woman between 18 and 29 years old in good health.

This clone was seen more than once but under ten times. The chain carries TRBV7-3 and TRBJ1-1; 8 positions agree with TRBD1. J was trimmed by 5 bases and V by 5 bases; bases with no gene match: 7. This CDR3 has 14 residues. CDR1 is SGHTA, CDR2 FQGTGA, per germline. Written as DNA, the CDR3 is TGTGCCAGCAGCCCCCAGGGGGCCGGAACTGAAGCTTTCTTT. Translation gives CASSPQGAGTEAFF. The full variable domain, with the rest looked up from reference TRBV7-3 and TRBJ1-1, is GAGVSQTPSNKVTEKGKYVELRCDPISGHTALYWYRQSLGQGPEFLIYFQGTGAADDSGLPNDRFFAVRPEGSVSTLKIQRTERGDSAVYLCASSPQGAGTEAFFGQGTRLTVV.

CDR3 amino acids: CASSLANGFADTQYF. DNA of the CDR3: TGTGCCAGCAGCTTAGCAAACGGTTTCGCAGATACGCAGTATTTT. This chain uses TRBV7-9 with TRBJ2-3; D gene uncertain. Trimming took 0 bases from V and 4 from J, leaving 11 bases between them. Germline V gene data show CDR1 as SEHNR and CDR2 as FQNEAQ (reference sequence). This CDR3 comprises 15 residues.

This rearrangement joins TRBV7-2 to TRBJ2-5, with 10 bases lining up with TRBD2. The junction had 2 bases not matched to a gene; V was cut back by 3 bases and J by 1 base. In germline, CDR1 is SGHTA, CDR2 FQGNSA. The CDR3 has 15 amino acids. CDR3 bases: TGTGCCAGCAGCTTCCAGCGGGGGGGCCAAGAGACCCAGTACTTC. Its protein is CASSFQRGGQETQYF.

This clone was picked up a small number of times. J is TRBJ2-5 and V is TRBV18, with D unresolved. This CDR3 region has 13 residues. V dropped 4 bases and J dropped 2 bases, with 8 bases sitting between them. Germline-derived CDR1 and CDR2 are KGHSH and LQKENI. The CDR3 is CASSLSSQETQYF. The CDR3 DNA sequence: TGTGCCAGCTCACTCTCCTCTCAAGAGACCCAGTACTTC.

This clone was seen a handful of times. The chain links TRBV5-6 to TRBJ1-1; a weak D match, TRBD1 (5 bases). Germline lookup yields CDR1 SGHDT and CDR2 YYEEEE. The V gene lost 4 bases and the J gene lost 5 bases, with 9 bases spanning the gap. The CDR3 runs to 12 residues. CDR3 sequence: CASSRGGTEAFF. The CDR3 DNA reads as TGTGCCAGCAGCCGCGGGGGGACTGAAGCTTTCTTT.

This clone was seen more than once but under ten times. This chain joins TRBV4-1 and TRBJ2-1; 13 positions match TRBD2. The V and J ends lost 4 bases and 9 bases, in that order; junction bases with no gene match: 6. The CDR3 is 15 amino acids. CDR1 is MGHRA, CDR2 YSYEKL, per germline. The DNA for the CDR3 is TGCGCCAGCAGCCCGAGGACTAGCGGGAGTACTGAGCAGTTCTTC. Its translation: CASSPRTSGSTEQFF.

The chain employs TRBV7-8 and TRBJ2-3; D is unclear. Germline CDR1 reads SGHVS; CDR2 reads FQNEAQ. This CDR3 is built from 13 residues. Trimming took 3 bases from V and 1 from J, leaving 5 bases between them. CDR3: CASSFPGTDTQYF. For the CDR3, the DNA is TGTGCCAGCAGCTTCCCCGGCACAGATACGCAGTATTTT. The full variable domain, its missing parts supplied by reference TRBV7-8 and TRBJ2-3, is GAGVSQSPRYKVAKRGQDVALRCDPISGHVSLFWYQQALGQGPEFLTYFQNEAQLDKSGLPSDRFFAERPEGSVSTLKIQRTQQEDSAVYLCASSFPGTDTQYFGPGTRLTVL.

The chain has TRBV5-1 and TRBJ1-5; 7 nucleotides agree with TRBD1. Germline values: CDR1 SGHRS, CDR2 YFSETQ. J was trimmed by 4 bases and V by 4 bases; bases with no gene match: 2. The CDR3 has 13 residues. DNA of the CDR3: TGCGCCAGCAGCCCGACAGGGAATCAGCCCCAGCATTTT. This encodes CASSPTGNQPQHF.

V is TRBV5-1 and J is TRBJ2-5; D is perhaps TRBD2 (6 bases). V dropped 3 bases and J dropped 5 bases, with 14 bases sitting between them. The germline gives CDR1 SGHRS, CDR2 YFSETQ. CDR3 length: 14 residues. The CDR3: CASSYGTSKETQYF. DNA for the CDR3: TGCGCCAGCAGCTACGGCACTAGCAAGGAGACCCAGTACTTC.

The CDR3 DNA sequence: TGTGCCAGTAGTAACAGGTTCTCCTCTGGGGCCAACGTCCTGACTTTC. This gives the protein CASSNRFSSGANVLTF. The rearrangement uses TRBV19 and TRBJ2-6, with D possibly matching TRBD1 (5 bases). Germline lookup yields CDR1 LNHDA and CDR2 SQIVND (reference sequence). The CDR3 loop spans 16 amino acids. V lost 4 bases and J lost 0, with 10 bases in between.

This clone was observed a few times. This chain links TRBV9 with TRBJ2-1, with TRBD2 matching 10 bases. V shed 0 bases, J shed 8 bases, and the junction held 8 bases outside the gene matches. The CDR3 covers 16 residues. Germline values: CDR1 SGDLS, CDR2 YYNGEE. This CDR3 is CASSVASGRNSDEQFF. As DNA, the CDR3 is TGTGCCAGCAGCGTAGCTAGCGGGAGAAACAGCGATGAGCAGTTCTTC. The full variable domain, its missing parts supplied by reference TRBV9 and TRBJ2-1, is DSGVTQTPKHLITATGQRVTLRCSPRSGDLSVYWYQQSLDQGLQFLIQYYNGEERAKGNILERFSAQQFPDLHSELNLSSLELGDSALYFCASSVASGRNSDEQFFGPGTRLTVL.

This clone was picked up a small number of times. The chain is built from TRBV15 and TRBJ2-1; 11 nucleotides agree with TRBD2. V shed 2 bases, J shed 5 bases, and the junction held 2 bases outside the gene matches. Per the germline V gene, CDR1 is LNHNV and CDR2 is YYDKDF (reference sequence). This CDR3 is 15 amino acids long. CDR3 residues: CATSRKLAGDNEQFF. Written as DNA, the CDR3 is TGTGCCACCAGCAGAAAACTAGCGGGAGACAATGAGCAGTTCTTC.

Ten or more counts support this clone. The chain links TRBV4-2 to TRBJ1-1, with a possible D match to TRBD1 (6 bases). CDR1 and CDR2 from the germline V gene are LGHNA and YNFKEQ. Trimming pared 4 bases from V and 3 bases from J, leaving 12 bases between. The CDR3 totals 14 residues. The CDR3 sequence: CASSRAGVDTEAFF. As DNA, the CDR3 is TGTGCCAGCAGCCGAGCAGGGGTGGACACTGAAGCTTTCTTT.

This chain uses TRBV7-9 with TRBJ2-5; 9 bases line up with TRBD1. CDR3 length: 15 amino acids. Unmatched junction bases numbered 8, after V lost 4 bases and J lost 5 bases. Germline-derived CDR1 and CDR2 are SEHNR and FQNEAQ (reference sequence). CDR3 nucleotides: TGTGCCAGCAGCTCCGGACAGGGGTCTGGGGAGACCCAGTACTTC. This sequence encodes CASSSGQGSGETQYF.

V is TRBV28 and J is TRBJ1-2, with 8 bases aligning to TRBD1. Germline V gene lookup returns CDR1 MDHEN and CDR2 SYDVKM. J gave up 4 bases and V 4 bases, and 8 bases lay outside the gene matches. The CDR3 consists of 15 residues. This CDR3 is CASSSGQELFYGYTF. For the CDR3, the DNA is TGTGCCAGCAGTTCGGGACAGGAACTATTCTATGGCTACACCTTC.

The chain recombines TRBV7-9 with TRBJ2-5; the match to TRBD2 covers 9 bases. Germline-derived CDR1 and CDR2 are SEHNR and FQNEAQ (reference sequence). With V trimmed by 5 bases and J by 2 bases, 6 bases remained unmatched. This CDR3 comprises 15 residues. CDR3 DNA: TGTGCCAGCAGCCGAGCGGGGGGAGGGCAAGAGACCCAGTACTTC. Translation gives CASSRAGGGQETQYF.

This chain uses TRBV7-2 with TRBJ2-4; possibly TRBD1 for D (6 bases). Germline V lookup: CDR1 SGHTA, CDR2 FQGNSA. With 6 bases removed from V and 0 bases from J, the gap between germline ends came to 9 bases. The CDR3 runs to 14 residues. The CDR3 sequence: CASSGGLAKNIQYF. The CDR3 nucleotides are TGTGCCAGCAGTGGGGGCTTAGCCAAAAACATTCAGTACTTC. The full variable domain, with the rest looked up from reference TRBV7-2 and TRBJ2-4, is GAGVSQSPSNKVTEKGKDVELRCDPISGHTALYWYRQSLGQGLEFLIYFQGNSAPDKSGLPSDRFSAERTGGSVSTLTIQRTQQEDSAVYLCASSGGLAKNIQYFGAGTRLSVL.

This clone has only a few counts. The chain recombines TRBV10-3 with TRBJ1-2; D not resolved. Trimming removed 8 bases at V and 3 bases at J, with 7 bases between. CDR3 length equals 11 residues. Germline lookup yields CDR1 ENHRY and CDR2 SYGVKD. CDR3 sequence: CAISRDYGYTF. The CDR3 DNA is TGTGCCATCTCGAGGGACTATGGCTACACCTTC.

This clone was counted only a few times. The V and J genes are TRBV4-2 and TRBJ1-2; 8 bases match TRBD1. The germline gives CDR1 LGHNA, CDR2 YNFKEQ. This CDR3 is built from 15 residues. Unmatched junction bases numbered 8, after V lost 5 bases and J lost 3 bases. The CDR3 sequence is CASSFPGQGYYGYTF. The CDR3 DNA reads TGTGCCAGCAGCTTCCCCGGACAGGGCTACTATGGCTACACCTTC.

This clone was found a few times. The chain uses TRBV6-5 and TRBJ2-7, with D possibly being TRBD1 (5 bases). V lost 6 bases and J lost 5, with 14 bases in between. Per the germline V gene, CDR1 is MNHEY and CDR2 is SVGAGI. CDR3 length equals 13 residues. This CDR3 reads CASRPPQGDEQYF. The CDR3 DNA reads as TGTGCCAGCAGACCTCCCCAGGGTGACGAGCAGTACTTC.

This clone was seen more than once but under ten times. V is TRBV2 and J is TRBJ2-1; 9 bases are a match to TRBD2. The CDR3 runs to 16 residues. The V gene's germline CDR1 is SNHLY and CDR2 FYNNEI. Trimming removed 4 bases from V and 7 bases from J; junction bases left unmatched: 11. The CDR3 reads CASSARYSGSGNEQFF. The CDR3 coding sequence is TGTGCCAGCAGTGCCCGATATAGCGGGAGTGGAAATGAGCAGTTCTTC.

A few counts support this clone. One end of the junction varies from germline; a read error may be responsible. The rearrangement uses TRBV7-7 and TRBJ2-7; 7 nucleotides align to TRBD1. This CDR3 is built from 13 residues. The V gene's germline CDR1 is SSHAT and CDR2 FNYEAQ (reference sequence). CDR3: CASSSETGDEQYF. The CDR3 nucleotides read TGTGCTAGCAGCTCCGAAACAGGGGACGAGCAGTACTTC.

The genes are TRBV5-4 and TRBJ2-7; 7 bases match TRBD1. The CDR3 is 13 amino acids. Germline V lookup: CDR1 SGHNT, CDR2 YYREEE (reference sequence). V lost 6 bases to trimming and J lost 5 bases; unmatched junction nucleotides: 8. For the CDR3, the DNA is TGTGCCAGCACCCGACAGGGTAGCGACGAGCAGTACTTC. Its translation: CASTRQGSDEQYF.

This clone has more than one count but fewer than ten. This chain joins TRBV19 and TRBJ1-6; the match to TRBD1 covers 9 bases. The CDR3 has 14 residues. Germline CDR1 LNHDA, CDR2 SQIVND (reference sequence). The V segment lost 8 bases and the J segment 5 bases; nucleotides outside the gene matches: 4. This chain's CDR3 is CASRRTGDNSPLHF. CDR3 bases: TGTGCCAGTCGCCGGACAGGGGATAATTCACCCCTCCACTTT. The whole variable domain, remainder taken from reference TRBV19 and TRBJ1-6, is DGGITQSPKYLFRKEGQNVTLSCEQNLNHDAMYWYRQDPGQGLRLIYYSQIVNDFQKGDIAEGYSVSREKKESFPLTVTSAQKNPTAFYLCASRRTGDNSPLHFGNGTRLTVT.

This CDR3 is CASSYKRGSGGYTF. The DNA of the CDR3 is TGCGCCAGCAGCTATAAGAGGGGGTCCGGCGGCTACACCTTC. The chain is built from TRBV23-1 and TRBJ1-2; maybe TRBD1 (6 bases). TRBV23-1 is sorted into the ORF group, with uncertain function. V lost 6 bases to trimming and J lost 8 bases, with 19 bases between them. This CDR3 has 14 residues.

This chain links TRBV10-2 with TRBJ1-2; D is uncertain. This CDR3 spans 13 amino acids. V was shortened by 6 bases and J by 6 bases, with 14 bases between the two germline ends. Germline V gives CDR1 WSHSY, CDR2 SAAADI. The CDR3 reads CASRRVESNGYTF. Written as DNA, the CDR3 is TGCGCCAGCAGGCGGGTAGAGTCCAATGGCTACACCTTC.

This clone occurred a few times. The chain is built from TRBV5-1 and TRBJ2-7; 8 bases are a match to TRBD2. V dropped 1 base and J dropped 4; count of bases not matched to a gene: 4. Germline V gene lookup returns CDR1 SGHRS and CDR2 YFSETQ. The CDR3 has 14 amino acids. CDR3 nucleotides: TGCGCCAGCAGCTTGCGGGAGGGCCTTTACGAGCAGTACTTC. Translation: CASSLREGLYEQYF.

V usage is TRBV7-2 and J usage is TRBJ1-6; D unresolved. This CDR3 region has 14 residues. V was trimmed by 1 base and J by 7 bases, leaving 8 bases between them. Germline values: CDR1 SGHTA, CDR2 FQGNSA. The CDR3 nucleotides are TGTGCCAGCAGCTTAGGACTGGAAAATTCACCCCTCCACTTT. Amino acid sequence: CASSLGLENSPLHF. The complete variable domain, with remaining parts taken from reference TRBV7-2 and TRBJ1-6, reads GAGVSQSPSNKVTEKGKDVELRCDPISGHTALYWYRQSLGQGLEFLIYFQGNSAPDKSGLPSDRFSAERTGGSVSTLTIQRTQQEDSAVYLCASSLGLENSPLHFGNGTRLTVT.